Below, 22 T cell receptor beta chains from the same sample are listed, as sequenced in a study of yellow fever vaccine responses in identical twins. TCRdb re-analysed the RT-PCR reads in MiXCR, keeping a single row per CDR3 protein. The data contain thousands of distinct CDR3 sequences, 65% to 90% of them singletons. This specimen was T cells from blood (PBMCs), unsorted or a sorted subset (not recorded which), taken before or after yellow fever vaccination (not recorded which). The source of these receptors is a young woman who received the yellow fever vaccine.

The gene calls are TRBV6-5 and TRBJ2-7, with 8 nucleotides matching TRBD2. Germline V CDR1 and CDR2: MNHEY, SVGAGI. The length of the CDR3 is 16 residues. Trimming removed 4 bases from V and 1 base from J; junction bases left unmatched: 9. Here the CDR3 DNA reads TGTGCCAGCAGTTCCCCCCGAGTAGCGGGGTCCTACGAGCAGTACTTC. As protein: CASSSPRVAGSYEQYF.

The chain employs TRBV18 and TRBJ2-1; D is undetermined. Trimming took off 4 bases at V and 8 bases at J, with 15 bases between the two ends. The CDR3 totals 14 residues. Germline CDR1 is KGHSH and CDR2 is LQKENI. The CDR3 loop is CASSLAVDADEQFF. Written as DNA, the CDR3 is TGTGCCAGCTCACTTGCGGTGGATGCCGATGAGCAGTTCTTC.

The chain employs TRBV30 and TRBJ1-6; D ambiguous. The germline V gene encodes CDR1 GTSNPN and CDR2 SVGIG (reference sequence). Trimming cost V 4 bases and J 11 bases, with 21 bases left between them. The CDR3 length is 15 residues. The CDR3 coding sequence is TGTGCCTGGAATACGGACCCGCCTTCACGAACACCCCTCCACTTT. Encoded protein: CAWNTDPPSRTPLHF.

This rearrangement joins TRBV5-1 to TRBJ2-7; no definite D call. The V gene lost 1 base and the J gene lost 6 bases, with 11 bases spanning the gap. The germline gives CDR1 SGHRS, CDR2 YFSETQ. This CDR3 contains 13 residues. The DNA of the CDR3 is TGCGCCAGCAGCTTGAAGAGCTACGCCGAGCAGTACTTC. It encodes CASSLKSYAEQYF.

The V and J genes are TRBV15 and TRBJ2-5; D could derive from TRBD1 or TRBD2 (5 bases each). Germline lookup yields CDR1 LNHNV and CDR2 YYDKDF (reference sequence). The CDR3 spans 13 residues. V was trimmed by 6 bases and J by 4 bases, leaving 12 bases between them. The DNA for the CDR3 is TGTGCCACCAGGCTGAGGGGCACAGAGACCCAGTACTTC. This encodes CATRLRGTETQYF.

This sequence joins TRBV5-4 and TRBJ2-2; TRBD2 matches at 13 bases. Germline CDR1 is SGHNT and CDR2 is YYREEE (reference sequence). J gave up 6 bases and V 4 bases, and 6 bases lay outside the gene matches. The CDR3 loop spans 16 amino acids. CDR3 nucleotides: TGTGCCAGCAGCACCACTAGCGGGAGGGCCGCCGGGGAGCTGTTTTTT. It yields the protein CASSTTSGRAAGELFF. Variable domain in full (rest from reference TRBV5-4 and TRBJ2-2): ETGVTQSPTHLIKTRGQQVTLRCSSQSGHNTVSWYQQALGQGPQFIFQYYREEENGRGNFPPRFSGLQFPNYSSELNVNALELDDSALYLCASSTTSGRAAGELFFGEGSRLTVL.

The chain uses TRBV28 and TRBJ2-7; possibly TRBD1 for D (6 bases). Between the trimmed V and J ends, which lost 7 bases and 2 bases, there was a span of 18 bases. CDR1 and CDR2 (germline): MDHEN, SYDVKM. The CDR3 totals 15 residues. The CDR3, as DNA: TGTGCCAGCATTTCTTCCCCGGGACAAACCTACGAGCAGTACTTC. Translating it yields CASISSPGQTYEQYF.

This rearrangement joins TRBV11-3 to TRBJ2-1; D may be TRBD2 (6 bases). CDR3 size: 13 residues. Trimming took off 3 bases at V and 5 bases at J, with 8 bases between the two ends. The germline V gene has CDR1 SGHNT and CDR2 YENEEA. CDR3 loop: CASSFGTHNEQFF. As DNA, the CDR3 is TGTGCCAGCAGCTTCGGGACTCACAATGAGCAGTTCTTC.

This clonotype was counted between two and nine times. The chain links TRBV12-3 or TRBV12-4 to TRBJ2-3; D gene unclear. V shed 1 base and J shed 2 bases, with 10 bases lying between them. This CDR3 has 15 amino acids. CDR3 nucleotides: TGTGCCAGCAGTTTAGGCAATCTCCCCACAGATACGCAGTATTTT. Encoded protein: CASSLGNLPTDTQYF.

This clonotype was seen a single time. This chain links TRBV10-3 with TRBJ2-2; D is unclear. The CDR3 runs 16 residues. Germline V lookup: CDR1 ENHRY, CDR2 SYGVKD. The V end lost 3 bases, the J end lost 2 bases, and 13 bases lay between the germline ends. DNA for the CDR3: TGTGCCATCAGTGATATTCGAAAGTCCAACACCGGGGAGCTGTTTTTT. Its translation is CAISDIRKSNTGELFF.

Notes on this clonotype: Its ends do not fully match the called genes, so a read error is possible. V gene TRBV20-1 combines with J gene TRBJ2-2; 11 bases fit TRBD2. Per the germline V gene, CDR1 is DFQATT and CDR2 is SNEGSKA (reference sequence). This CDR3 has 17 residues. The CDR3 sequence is CSAGTLAGVWNTGELFF. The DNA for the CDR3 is TGCAGTGCCGGAACACTAGCGGGAGTCTGGAACACCGGGGAGCTTTTTTTT.

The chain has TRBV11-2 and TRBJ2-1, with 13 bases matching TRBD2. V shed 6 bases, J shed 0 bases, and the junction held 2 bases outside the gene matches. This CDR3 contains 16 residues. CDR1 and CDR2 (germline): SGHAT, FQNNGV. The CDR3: CASRWTSGSSYNEQFF. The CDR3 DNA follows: TGTGCCAGCAGATGGACTAGCGGGAGCTCCTACAATGAGCAGTTCTTC.

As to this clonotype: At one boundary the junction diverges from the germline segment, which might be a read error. CDR3: CASSLGGKQETQYF. The CDR3 DNA follows: TGTGCTAGCAGCTTAGGAGGGAAACAAGAGACCCAGTACTTC. The V call is TRBV7-6, the J call TRBJ2-5; D is perhaps TRBD2 (6 bases). The CDR3 has 14 amino acids. Germline V CDR1 and CDR2: SGHVS, FNYEAQ. Looking up the rest from reference TRBV7-6 and TRBJ2-5 gives the full variable domain: GAGVSQSPRYKVTKRGQDVALRCDPISGHVSLYWYRQALGQGPEFLTYFNYEAQQDKSGLPNDRFSAERPEGSISTLTIQRTEQRDSAMYRCASSLGGKQETQYFGPGTRLLVL.

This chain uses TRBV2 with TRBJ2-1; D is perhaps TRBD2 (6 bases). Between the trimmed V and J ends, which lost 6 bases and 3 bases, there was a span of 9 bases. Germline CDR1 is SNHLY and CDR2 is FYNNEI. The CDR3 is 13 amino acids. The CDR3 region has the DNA TGTGCCAGCAGCGAGCGGGTCTACAATGAGCAGTTCTTC. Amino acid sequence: CASSERVYNEQFF.

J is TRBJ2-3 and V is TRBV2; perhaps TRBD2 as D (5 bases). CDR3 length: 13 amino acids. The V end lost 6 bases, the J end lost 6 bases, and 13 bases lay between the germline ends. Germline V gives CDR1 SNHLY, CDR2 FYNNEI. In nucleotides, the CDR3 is TGTGCCAGCAGACCCGAGGGCATGGATACGCAGTATTTT. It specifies CASRPEGMDTQYF. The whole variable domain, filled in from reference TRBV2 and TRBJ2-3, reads EPEVTQTPSHQVTQMGQEVILRCVPISNHLYFYWYRQILGQKVEFLVSFYNNEISEKSEIFDDQFSVERPDGSNFTLKIRSTKLEDSAMYFCASRPEGMDTQYFGPGTRLTVL.

The CDR3 region has the DNA TGCAGCTCGACCGGGACAGGGGGCGTAACAGATACGCAGTATTTT. This sequence encodes CSSTGTGGVTDTQYF. J is TRBJ2-3 and V is TRBV29-1, with 12 bases matching TRBD1. The CDR3 has 15 amino acids. Germline loops: CDR1 SQVTM, CDR2 ANQGSEA. V gave up 8 bases and J gave up 3 bases; unmatched junction bases: 9.

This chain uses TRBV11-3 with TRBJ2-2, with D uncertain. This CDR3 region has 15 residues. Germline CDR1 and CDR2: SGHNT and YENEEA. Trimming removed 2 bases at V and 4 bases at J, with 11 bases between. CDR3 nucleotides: TGTGCCAGCAGCTTACGGTTGCGAAGCACCGGGGAGCTGTTTTTT. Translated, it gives CASSLRLRSTGELFF.

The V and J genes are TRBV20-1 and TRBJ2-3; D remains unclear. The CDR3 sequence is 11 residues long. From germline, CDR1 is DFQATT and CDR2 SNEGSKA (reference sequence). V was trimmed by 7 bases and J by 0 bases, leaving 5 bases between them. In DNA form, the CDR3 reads TGCAGTGAAGGGAGCACAGATACGCAGTATTTT. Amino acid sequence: CSEGSTDTQYF.

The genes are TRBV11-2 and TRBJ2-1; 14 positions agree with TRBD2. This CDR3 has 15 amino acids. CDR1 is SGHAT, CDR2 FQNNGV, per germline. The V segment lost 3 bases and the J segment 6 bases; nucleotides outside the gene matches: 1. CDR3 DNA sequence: TGTGCCAGCAGCTTCGGGACTAGCGGGAGCAATGAGCAGTTCTTC. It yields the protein CASSFGTSGSNEQFF.

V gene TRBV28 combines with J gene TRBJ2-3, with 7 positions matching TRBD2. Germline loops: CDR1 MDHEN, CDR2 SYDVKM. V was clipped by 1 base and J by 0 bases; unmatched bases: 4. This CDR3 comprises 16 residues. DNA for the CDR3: TGTGCCAGCAGTTTATTCGGGAGGCACAGCACAGATACGCAGTATTTT. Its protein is CASSLFGRHSTDTQYF. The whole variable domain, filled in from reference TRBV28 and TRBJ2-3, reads DVKVTQSSRYLVKRTGEKVFLECVQDMDHENMFWYRQDPGLGLRLIYFSYDVKMKEKGDIPEGYSVSREKKERFSLILESASTNQTSMYLCASSLFGRHSTDTQYFGPGTRLTVL.

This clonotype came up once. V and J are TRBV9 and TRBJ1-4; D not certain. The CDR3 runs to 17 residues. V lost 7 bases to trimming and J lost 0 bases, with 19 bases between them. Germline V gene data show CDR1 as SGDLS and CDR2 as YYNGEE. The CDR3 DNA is TGTGCCAGCCACCCGGGAGGACCCTTGTCAACTAATGAAAAACTGTTTTTT. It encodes CASHPGGPLSTNEKLFF.

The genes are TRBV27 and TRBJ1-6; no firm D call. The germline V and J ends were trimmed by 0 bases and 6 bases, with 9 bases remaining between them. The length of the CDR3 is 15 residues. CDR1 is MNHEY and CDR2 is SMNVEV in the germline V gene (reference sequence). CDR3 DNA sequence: TGTGCCAGCAGTTTATCAGGACGGTCTAATTCACCCCTCCACTTT. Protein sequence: CASSLSGRSNSPLHF.